This T cell receptor beta chain was captured by sequencing in a study of CXCR3-negative and CXCR3-positive naive CD8 T cells. The overall study: Each library held about 1.5 +/- 0.3 million TRB reads, around 140 million in total. The study, taken as a whole, reports: Hydrophobicity of TRB CDR3s was greater in CXCR3-positive naive cells than in CXCR3-negative naive cells. TRBV-TRBJ usage was similar across naive CXCR3 subsets but distinct in memory cells.

Germline V CDR1 and CDR2: MGHRA, YSYEKL. The CDR3 covers 13 residues. With regard to this clonotype: Antigen unknown.

CD45RO-CCR7+CD27+CD95- marked naive CD8+ T cells. Via 5' RACE with UMI labels, TRB cDNA libraries were prepared. TCRdb reprocessed the 5' RACE reads, with one entry per CDR3 protein and no DNA. Its table records 130,000 or so distinct CDR3 sequences. What was sequenced was naive CXCR3+ CD8+ T cells from blood. Subset: CD45RO-CCR7+CD27+CD95- naive CD8+ T cells expressing CXCR3 (TNR3+). The sequence came from a human donor in good health. Some clones in this sample may be carry-over from other donors' samples. V is TRBV4-1 and J is TRBJ2-5. The CDR3 reads CASSQVGGETQYF.